Listed below are T cell receptor beta chains from one sample, sequenced in a study of Graves' ophthalmopathy and Graves' hyperthyroidism. TCRdb re-derived calls from the multiplex PCR reads in MiXCR, one entry per CDR3 protein. The sample has some 520,000 distinct CDR3 sequences, 13% to 15% seen once. The source material was blood. All receptors derive from a woman aged 25-40 years with Graves' ophthalmopathy. CDR3s include the opening cysteine and the closing phenylalanine or tryptophan. Each record gives: J gene, D gene, CDR3 length, V gene, CDR3 protein. The D gene is left open where the match is weak.

TRBJ1-1	TRBD1	16	TRBV6-5	CASSSRDRGAGTEAFF
TRBJ1-2	TRBD1	18	TRBV19	CASSIGTGQGATFYGYTF
TRBJ2-5	TRBD2	15	TRBV11-2	CASSFEAGALKTQYF
TRBJ1-1	NA	16	TRBV28	CASSSDPSFPYTEAFF
TRBJ2-7	TRBD2	14	TRBV28	CASVTSGSFYEQYF
TRBJ1-1	NA	13	TRBV29-1	CSVEFQGRTEAFF
TRBJ2-7	NA	16	TRBV30	CAWRAQTGKRGYEQYF
TRBJ2-2	NA	15	TRBV11-2	CASSFLRGRGGELFF
TRBJ1-1	NA	15	TRBV19	CASRGIDSMNTEAFF
TRBJ2-7	NA	17	TRBV12-3/TRBV12-4	CASSLALSSGNSYEQYF
TRBJ1-1	NA	13	TRBV6-1	CASRVGLNTEAFF
TRBJ2-7	NA	16	TRBV6-5	CASSYSSRVGDYEQYF
TRBJ2-7	NA	12	TRBV28	CASSSLRYEQYF
TRBJ2-2	TRBD1	16	TRBV30	CAWSVLRQGGTGELFF
TRBJ1-2	NA	12	TRBV20-1	CSARQNHYGYTF
TRBJ1-1	NA	15	TRBV7-9	CASNPPRGDNTEAFF
TRBJ2-5	NA	14	TRBV9	CASSVGRSLETQYF
TRBJ2-7	NA	16	TRBV3-1	CASSQEARDITYEQYF
TRBJ1-1	TRBD1	15	TRBV12-3/TRBV12-4	CASSLEGQVNTEAFF
TRBJ2-7	NA	12	TRBV5-1	CASSTDRYEQYF
TRBJ1-3	TRBD1	15	TRBV19	CASQIGTVSGNTIYF
TRBJ1-1	NA	13	TRBV6-2/TRBV6-3	CASRPEGLSVAFF
TRBJ1-5	NA	13	TRBV20-1	CSAREYSNQPQHF
TRBJ1-5	NA	13	TRBV6-1	CASSVEGSQPQHF
TRBJ2-5	NA	15	TRBV2	CASSAGGVYQETQYF
TRBJ1-1	NA	10	TRBV2	CASIGPEAFF
TRBJ1-2	NA	15	TRBV9	CASSVEPRVDYGYTF
TRBJ2-7	NA	12	TRBV29-1	CSVEDEDYEQYF
TRBJ2-7	NA	15	TRBV6-5	CASSITTGLSYEQYF
TRBJ2-7	NA	12	TRBV7-8	CASSSTRYEQYF
TRBJ1-2	NA	13	TRBV30	CAWSISGLGGYTF
TRBJ2-7	NA	12	TRBV6-2/TRBV6-3	CASTPGTYEQYF
TRBJ2-7	NA	16	TRBV6-1	CASRGTAHSYSYEQYF
TRBJ2-2	NA	17	TRBV6-5	CASSYSTLQEGGGELFF
TRBJ2-5	NA	14	TRBV29-1	CSVGRSGVQETQYF
TRBJ2-7	TRBD2	14	TRBV10-3	CAGAAGDPGGDQYF
TRBJ1-6	TRBD1	14	TRBV27	CASSPGTGGRPLHF
TRBJ1-5	NA	15	TRBV15	CATSRETLGAQPQHF
TRBJ1-3	NA	16	TRBV7-2	CASSLALAARGNTIYF
TRBJ1-5	NA	14	TRBV24-1	CAIGGGQFDQPQHF
TRBJ2-5	NA	14	TRBV11-2	CASSLVRFQETQYF
TRBJ2-2	TRBD1	15	TRBV12-3/TRBV12-4	CASRPTGTVTGELFF